The clone carrying this T cell receptor (beta chain) has just a few counts. Its antigen is as yet unknown. V lost 4 bases, J lost 6 bases, and 4 bases stayed unmatched. Per the germline V gene, CDR1 is SGHRS and CDR2 is YFSETQ. This CDR3 has 13 amino acids. The TCR beta CDR3 regions underwent amplification using RNA transcripts as the source. A first-round RT-PCR of the TCR CDR3 used the HTBI primer set. MiXCR was run by TCRdb on the multiplex PCR reads, yielding one entry per CDR3 protein. The data show around 490,000 distinct CDR3 sequences, with about 20% seen just once and roughly 47% held by the top ten. Not enrolled were patients with uncontrolled infection, other autoimmune disease, pregnancy or lactation. The data belong to a study of T cells in Graves' hyperthyroidism and ophthalmopathy. Regarding the study as a whole: Most clonotypes expanded in the thyroid (above 0.001) were also present in blood.

Sequencing was performed on blood. The chain employs TRBV5-1 and TRBJ1-2; 9 nucleotides align to TRBD1. This TCR was sampled from a man aged 40-49 years with Graves' ophthalmopathy. In DNA form, the CDR3 reads TGCGCCAGCAGCCGGACAGGGGATGATGGCTACACCTTC. Amino acids: CASSRTGDDGYTF.